The sequence of this TCR beta chain was determined in a study of CD8 T cells in ankylosing spondylitis (dated by TCRdb to about 2017). Study-wide context: To find TCR variants linked to disease, the study profiled T cell receptor beta repertoires in ankylosing spondylitis patients and healthy donors. In total, the full study cohort was made up of 85 to 140 healthy donors and about two dozen ankylosing spondylitis patients. Peripheral blood samples were taken, and synovial fluid was additionally collected from ankylosing spondylitis patients. What the research found in general, with its limitations: The disease-linked clones were reported as significantly enriched in matched synovial fluid samples from ankylosing spondylitis patients. Some motif variants were previously reported in synovial fluid and blood of reactive arthritis patients, suggesting common disease-initiation mechanisms. In peripheral blood, the disease-linked clones were found at relatively low frequencies and had a CD8+ phenotype. Blood from ankylosing spondylitis patients appeared to be characterized by a TCR beta motif made up of seven or eight highly homologous amino acid variants.

These reads were obtained on an Illumina HiSeq 2500. Quantitative 5'-RACE with molecular barcodes was used to prepare TCR beta libraries. As for the authors' bioinformatics: To identify disease-linked TCR variants, a new computational method was used, one built on a probabilistic model of VDJ rearrangement. TCRdb applied fastp at Q25 and MiXCR to the public reads, then kept only in-frame beta chains. Every distinct CDR3 protein forms one entry, paired with its most common genes and DNA. TCRdb, rather than the study authors, made the V and J calls. The sample table contains roughly 300,000 distinct CDR3 sequences; only one count was recorded for 6.5% to 10% of them. The ten most abundant clones make up approximately 15% of the sample. From the cysteine through the phenylalanine, the CDR3 covers 16 amino acids. Only the CDR3 DNA is retained, 48 bases long and in frame from the first base. Via the germline V gene (reference sequence), CDR1 is WNHNN and CDR2 SYGVQD. V is cut by 0 bases and J by 4 bases, and the space between the germline ends is 14 bases.

This clonotype came up many times. Its antigen has not been determined. No base quality information exists; no much larger clone differs at one position. This clonotype was sampled from a male donor with ankylosing spondylitis. The rearranged chain carries TRBV10-1 and TRBJ2-3; perhaps TRBD2 is the D gene, with 5 bases matching. Sequencing was carried out using blood, either unsorted or a sorted T cell fraction (not recorded which). Here is the DNA: TGCGCCAGCAGTGAGTCTGCGGGCGTCCGGGCAGATACGCAGTATTTT. It translates as CASSESAGVRADTQYF.